This TCR beta chain is from a study of CXCR3-negative and CXCR3-positive naive CD8 T cells (dated 2019 in TCRdb). Study-level background: In total, roughly 140 million TRB reads were obtained, corresponding to roughly 1.5 +/- 0.3 million reads per library. Data from ten or so donors, pooled across two independent experiments, went into the diversity and physicochemical repertoire analyses. The TRBV-TRBJ cluster analysis covered naive subsets from about 5 donors and memory cells from 3 donors.

From a lookup of the germline V gene (reference sequence), CDR1 and CDR2 are SEHNR and FQNEAQ. From cysteine to phenylalanine, the CDR3 is 16 amino acids long. No DNA sequence was recorded. Each CD8+ T cell subset was flow-sorted in triplicate, with over 250,000 cells per subset placed directly into RLT lysis buffer. To keep memory contaminants out, a stringent definition of naive CD8+ T cells was applied: CD45RO-CCR7+CD27+CD95-. Using standard density gradient centrifugation, peripheral blood mononuclear cells were isolated from buffy coats. A FACSAria III was used to flow-sort naive CD8+ T cells into CXCR3-negative and CXCR3-positive populations. Total RNA was extracted from sorted cells with an RNeasy Mini Kit. Reads for this sample came from a NextSeq 550. The Human TCR Profiling Kit (MiLaboratory) was used to prepare UMI-labeled 5' RACE TRB cDNA libraries. The full amount of extracted RNA was used for cDNA synthesis, and the full amount of resulting cDNA was used for PCR amplification. The libraries were made side by side, with each library going through the same number of PCR cycles. Per the authors' processing: MIGEC and MiXCR extracted about 53,000 +/- 10,000 unique UMI-labeled TRB cDNA molecules per library, requiring at least two reads per UMI. An average of roughly 40,000 +/- 10,000 functional in-frame TRB CDR3 nucleotide clonotypes without stop codons was found per library. After downsampling to 5000 UMI-labeled TRB molecules per sample, diversity metrics, including normalized Shannon-Wiener and Chao1, were computed in VDJtools. Clonotype-size-weighted physicochemical properties of the central five CDR3 residues (interaction energy, strength, volume and Kidera factor 4) were computed in VDJtools. After reprocessing by TCRdb, each CDR3 protein sequence is one entry, and no DNA is given. It is TCRdb's table, rather than the study itself, that gives the V and J calls and clone size. This sample's table carries about 98,000 distinct CDR3 sequences. Around 0.99% of the sample rests with the top ten.

As to this clonotype: It has no known antigen specificity.

On the study overall, not on this receptor specifically: Surface CD5, linked to self-reactivity in mice, was comparable between naive subsets; TCR interaction strength was therefore also inferred from TRB CDR3 physicochemical properties. Compared with CXCR3-negative naive cells, CXCR3-positive naive cells had TRB CDR3s with higher hydrophobicity (lower Kidera factor 4), lower energy, and higher strength and volume indices. CXCR3 expression partially decreased after cryopreservation, so most assays used freshly isolated PBMCs. Naive CXCR3-negative and CXCR3-positive cells from the same donor showed similar TRBV-TRBJ usage, whereas memory cells showed distinct patterns. Repertoire diversity was comparably high in both naive subsets but much lower in memory CD8+ T cells.

This clonotype originated in a human donor in good health. Some clones in this sample may be carry-over from other donors' samples. The rearrangement joined TRBV7-9 to TRBJ1-4. The material sequenced was naive CXCR3+ CD8+ T cells from blood. The sample's cell subset or site label, in plain terms: CD45RO-CCR7+CD27+CD95- naive CD8+ T cells expressing CXCR3 (TNR3+). Here the CDR3 is given as CASSLVAGSTNEKLFF.